This T cell receptor beta chain was found in a study of blood T cell repertoires in COVID-19. This table comes from immunoSEQ multiplex PCR, and its TCRdb copy is limited to in-frame clones, with some not included. This sample has some 200,000 clones, with approximately 89% found just once. Sequencing input: peripheral blood. The receptor comes from a woman aged 40 to 50 with acute or convalescent COVID-19.

DNA for the CDR3: TGTGCCAGCAGAGGGACTAGCGGGGAAGAGACCCAGTACTTC. Amino acid sequence: CASRGTSGEETQYF. This sequence joins TRBV4-2 and TRBJ2-5; 13 bases align to TRBD2. This CDR3 region has 14 residues. Losses at the gene ends were 6 bases for V and 3 bases for J; bases not matched to a gene: 1. The germline V gene has CDR1 LGHNA and CDR2 YNFKEQ.